This T cell receptor beta chain was sequenced in a study of blood T cell repertoires in COVID-19. Study as a whole: Specimens from acute and convalescent COVID-19 originated in the United States, Italy and Spain. PBMCs, B-cell-depleted T cells, or T cells provided the cDNA or gDNA that made up the material.

CDR1 ENHRY and CDR2 SYGVKD come from the germline V gene. CDR3 size: 15 residues. V dropped 5 bases and J dropped 5; count of bases not matched to a gene: 7. Seattle-derived patients entered the study during active infection and were followed longitudinally. In the original workflow: Using reference gene primer amplification, nucleated cell counts were estimated. Sequencing was performed with immunoSEQ multiplex PCR; in TCRdb, only in-frame clones are kept and a portion is missing. For V, J and clone size, that table is used; D and trimming come from the DNA. The sample lists 150,000 to 200,000 clones, about 83% occurring once.

The sequencing sample was made of peripheral blood. This TCR came from a woman in her 70s with COVID-19, enrolled during active disease. The chain recombines TRBV10-3 with TRBJ2-1; 9 positions agree with TRBD2. This chain's CDR3 is CAISSGTSRNNEQFF. CDR3 bases: TGTGCCATCAGTTCCGGGACTAGCAGAAACAATGAGCAGTTCTTC.